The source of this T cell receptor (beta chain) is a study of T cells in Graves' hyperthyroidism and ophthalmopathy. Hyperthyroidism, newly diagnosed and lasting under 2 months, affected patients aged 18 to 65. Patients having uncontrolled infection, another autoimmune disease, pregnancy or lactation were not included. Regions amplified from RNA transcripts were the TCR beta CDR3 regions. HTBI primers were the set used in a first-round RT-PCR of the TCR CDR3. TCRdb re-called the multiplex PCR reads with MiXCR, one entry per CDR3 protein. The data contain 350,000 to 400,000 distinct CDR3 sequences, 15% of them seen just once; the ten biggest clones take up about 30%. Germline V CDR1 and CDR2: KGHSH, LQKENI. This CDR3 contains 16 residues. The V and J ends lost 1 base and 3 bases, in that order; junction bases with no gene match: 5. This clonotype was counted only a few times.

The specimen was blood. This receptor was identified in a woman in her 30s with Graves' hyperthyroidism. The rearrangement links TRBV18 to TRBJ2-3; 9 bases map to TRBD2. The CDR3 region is CASSPQSGRWTDTQYF. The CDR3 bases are TGTGCCAGCTCACCACAGAGCGGGAGGTGGACAGATACGCAGTATTTT.